The sequence of this T cell receptor (beta chain) was determined in a study of shared clonotypes between healthy human individuals (dated by TCRdb to between 2020 and 2021). About the study as a whole: The cohort included a few men and a couple of women between 18 and 49 years of age. Blood TCR repertoires of a handful of healthy adults were deeply sequenced to estimate repertoire size and the extent of clonotype sharing between individuals. Per donor, leukapheresis produced somewhere between about 0.94 and 9 billion PBMCs. For each donor, CD4 naive and CD4 memory were each run on three plates, CD8 naive on two plates, and CD8 memory on one plate. Different laboratories and diverse techniques were used to prepare libraries and sequence TCR repertoires, to increase sequencing depth and limit assay-specific biases.

The junction shows trimming of 6 bases on V and 6 bases on J, plus 15 bases between the germline ends. The CDR3 covers 13 residues, taking in both the cysteine and the phenylalanine. The sequence is cut down to CDR3 DNA, 39 bases in frame from base 1. From a lookup of the germline V gene, CDR1 and CDR2 are SNHLY and FYNNEI. Donors were healthy HIV-negative adults with no recently reported acute infections or vaccinations. Every donor was a Caucasian adult residing in Nashville, Tennessee, USA. CD4+ T cells were enriched by magnetic negative selection; naive cells were then positively selected on CD45RA, and the negative fraction formed the memory subset. Blood was collected by leukapheresis, and PBMCs were isolated by Ficoll-Histopaque density gradient centrifugation and then cryopreserved in liquid nitrogen vapor phase. Analytical flow cytometry was used to check the purity and quantity of every magnetically sorted T cell population. Genomic DNA was isolated from each sorted fraction and quantified by UV absorbance on a Nanodrop 2000c.

Using the deep immunoSEQ assay, multiplex PCR amplified TCR CDR3 regions from genomic DNA. Genomic DNA extracted from each cell subset was distributed evenly over all wells of several immunoSEQ 96-well plates, and each plate served as one replicate. For sorted subsets, each replicate PCR was loaded with around 220 ng genomic DNA, equivalent to 30,000 or so T cell genomes. The purified libraries were quantified using a Qubit 3.0 fluorometer, sized with a Bioanalyzer 2100, and then quantified again using the KAPA Library Quantification kit. Every immunoSEQ 96-well plate was sequenced on a dedicated single-read 150-cycle Illumina NextSeq 550 flow cell. On the authors' methods: Because only junctional sequences without quality scores were contained in the immunoSEQ output, filtering matching that applied to full-length reads could not be performed. Sequences were annotated with PyIR, a Python wrapper for IgBLAST v1.9, using IMGT germline references to assign V/J genes and CDR3. Reads were removed for weak V/J assignments (E-value above 1e-6), missing CDR3, stop codons, out-of-frame junctions, or ambiguous translated residues. V3J clonotypes were defined as sequences sharing the same inferred V gene, J gene, and CDR3 amino acid sequence. Percentage overlap between repertoires was computed as shared unique clonotypes divided by the size of the smaller repertoire. Richness of each repertoire was evaluated using RTK rarefaction, the Chao1 estimator, and Recon v2.1 estimates of unobserved clonotypes. OLGA was used to compute generation probabilities for all TCRbeta clonotypes that the gDNA method yielded from several donors. Imported from immuneACCESS, the table was reduced by TCRdb to in-frame sequences with V and J called. These copies leave out some clones; in studies compared against another copy, an unresolved V gene accounts for under half, and the cause of the remainder is not known. V, J and clone size were drawn from that table, and D and trimming were deduced from the DNA. The sample includes over a million clones, with 60% to 80% observed a single time. About 1.5% of the sample rests with the top ten.

The research as a whole found: Even with the large sequencing depth, rarefaction of the sorted-subset datasets indicated that sequencing was incomplete. Compared with non-shared clonotypes, clonotypes shared by all four sorted-subset donors had higher generation probabilities. The genetic and exposure-history diversity represented was limited by the small number of donors. Sharing across several donors was observed for around 4.8% of naive CD4, around 3.5% of naive CD8, 2% to 2.5% of memory CD4, and around 0.4% of memory CD8 clonotypes. Naive subsets generally had larger estimated clonotype richness than memory subsets. Sampling was restricted to blood, and TCR repertoires in tissue are likely to differ from TCR repertoires in blood. Based on pairwise subsampling, the degree of clonotype sharing among donors was expected to be affected by sequencing depth.

A word on this clone: The clone's antigen remains unknown. Base qualities are not recorded, but no much larger clone differs from it by a single base.

This TCR was sampled from a man younger than 35 in good health. Rearrangement joined TRBV2 to TRBJ2-7; the D gene is possibly TRBD2, with 6 bases matching. Sequencing input: memory CD4+ T cells sorted from blood. The cell subset or site label of this sample denotes: CD45RA-negative fraction. The bases are TGTGCCAGCAGGGCCCGGCAAGCGGGCGAGCAGTACTTC. Its protein reads: CASRARQAGEQYF. With the rest looked up from the reference TRBV2 and TRBJ2-7 genes rather than sequenced, the full variable domain is EPEVTQTPSHQVTQMGQEVILRCVPISNHLYFYWYRQILGQKVEFLVSFYNNEISEKSEIFDDQFSVERPDGSNFTLKIRSTKLEDSAMYFCASRARQAGEQYFGPGTRLTVT.